This is a list of T cell receptor beta chains from one sample in a study of blood T cell repertoires in COVID-19. This table comes from immunoSEQ multiplex PCR, and its TCRdb copy is limited to in-frame clones, with some not included. The data contain roughly 250,000 clones, 91% of them singletons. Source material: PBMCs or T cells enriched from blood (not recorded which). The receptors were sampled from a human donor in a cohort exposed to, infected with or recovered from COVID-19 (not recorded which). The donor label of this sample is uncertain. The CDR3 runs from the conserved cysteine through the conserved F or W. Each record gives: clone size, V gene, J gene, D gene, CDR3 protein, CDR3 DNA. A D gene is named only where the DNA matches it firmly. Expanded clones get a size class; other rows say once, few or many, or leave the size out.

>.|TRBV2|TRBJ1-2|.
CASSRETGDGYTF
TGTGCCAGCAGCCGGGAGACGGGGGATGGCTACACCTTC
>.|TRBV13|TRBJ2-7|TRBD1
CASSLGQGVSYEQYF
TGTGCCAGCAGCTTAGGACAGGGGGTCTCCTACGAGCAGTACTTC
>.|TRBV19|TRBJ1-5|.
CASSAAIHQPQHF
TGTGCCAGTAGTGCGGCTATACATCAGCCCCAGCATTTT
>.|TRBV5-4|TRBJ1-2|.
CASSFGGDNYGYTF
TGTGCCAGCAGCTTCGGGGGGGATAACTATGGCTACACCTTC
>.|TRBV24-1|TRBJ1-5|.
CATSGGSSNQPQHF
TGTGCCACCAGTGGGGGCAGTAGCAATCAGCCCCAGCATTTT
>.|TRBV29-1|TRBJ1-1|.
CSVRASEAFF
TGCAGCGTTCGCGCTTCTGAAGCTTTCTTT
>.|TRBV4-2|TRBJ2-3|TRBD2
CASSQGLAGDTQYF
TGTGCCAGCAGCCAAGGACTAGCGGGTGATACGCAGTATTTT
>.|TRBV5-1|TRBJ2-7|.
CASSSGYEQYF
TGCGCCAGCAGCTCGGGGTACGAGCAGTACTTC
>.|TRBV10-3|TRBJ1-2|.
CAISEFEENYGYTF
TGTGCCATCAGTGAGTTTGAGGAGAACTATGGCTACACCTTC
>.|TRBV2|TRBJ1-1|TRBD1
CASGTEMNTEAFF
TGTGCCAGCGGGACAGAAATGAACACTGAAGCTTTCTTT
>.|TRBV6-6|TRBJ2-1|TRBD1
CASRGQGPYNEQFF
TGTGCCAGCAGGGGACAGGGGCCGTACAATGAGCAGTTCTTC
>.|TRBV7-2|TRBJ1-5|TRBD1
CASSVRGQQPQHF
TGTGCCAGCAGCGTTAGGGGGCAACAGCCCCAGCATTTT
>once|TRBV30|TRBJ1-3|.
CAVGGLSSGNTIYF
TGTGCCGTGGGGGGTCTTAGCTCCGGAAACACCATATATTTT
>.|TRBV4-1|TRBJ2-7|TRBD1
CASSLGQGTYEQYF
TGCGCCAGCAGCCTAGGACAGGGCACTTACGAGCAGTACTTC
>.|TRBV29-1|TRBJ2-3|TRBD2
CSVDTLAGRTDTQYF
TGCAGCGTCGACACATTAGCGGGGAGGACAGATACGCAGTATTTT
>.|TRBV2|TRBJ2-3|TRBD2
CASSEASGGDTDTQYF
TGTGCCAGCAGTGAAGCTAGCGGGGGCGACACAGATACGCAGTATTTT
>.|TRBV6-1|TRBJ1-2|.
CASSETQVYGYTF
TGTGCCAGCAGTGAAACCCAGGTCTATGGCTACACCTTC
>.|TRBV30|TRBJ1-1|TRBD1
CAWSTAYTGTENTEAFF
TGTGCCTGGAGTACCGCTTATACCGGGACAGAGAACACTGAAGCTTTCTTT
>.|TRBV30|TRBJ1-4|.
CAWTKAGGEKLFF
TGTGCCTGGACGAAAGCAGGTGGGGAAAAACTGTTTTTT
>.|TRBV30|TRBJ2-3|.
CAWSPGDTQYF
TGTGCCTGGAGCCCCGGGGATACGCAGTATTTT
>.|TRBV19|TRBJ2-2|TRBD2
CAVLAGTYTGELFF
TGTGCCGTATTAGCGGGGACGTACACCGGGGAGCTGTTTTTT
>.|TRBV29-1|TRBJ2-7|TRBD1
CSVTDRGGPYEQYF
TGCAGCGTCACAGACAGGGGAGGCCCCTACGAGCAGTACTTC
>.|TRBV7-2|TRBJ1-3|TRBD1
CASSLEPMDRASGNTIYF
TGTGCCAGCAGCTTAGAACCGATGGACAGGGCCTCTGGAAACACCATATATTTT
>.|TRBV11-2|TRBJ2-7|TRBD2
CASSRGGIYEQYF
TGTGCCAGCAGCCGGGGGGGGATCTACGAGCAGTACTTC
>.|TRBV15|TRBJ1-2|.
CATSRDRRGYGYTF
TGTGCCACCAGCAGAGATAGGAGGGGCTATGGCTACACCTTC
>.|TRBV5-5|TRBJ2-3|.
CASSLVPTGTDTQYF
TGTGCCAGCAGCTTGGTACCCACGGGCACAGATACGCAGTATTTT
>once|TRBV29-1|TRBJ1-1|.
CSVEGQTNTEAFF
TGCAGCGTTGAGGGGCAGACGAACACTGAAGCTTTCTTT
>.|TRBV6-5|TRBJ1-4|.
CASSYSRRINEKLFF
TGTGCCAGCAGTTACTCAAGGAGGATTAATGAAAAACTGTTTTTT
>.|TRBV4-1|TRBJ1-2|TRBD1
CASSQRTGENYGYTF
TGCGCCAGCAGCCAACGGACAGGCGAGAACTATGGCTACACCTTC